What follows describes a single TCR beta chain. The antigen remains unidentified. The sample originates from a study of siplizumab effects on memory and regulatory T cells. General study results and limits: Many proliferating CD4+ or CD8+ clones remained unclassified. Roughly 75-95% of them could not be assigned either a naive or a memory phenotype. The apparent diversity of naive T cells exceeded that of memory cells, and naive T cells seemed to make a major contribution to the alloresponse.

Generated by immunoSEQ multiplex PCR, the TCRdb table keeps only in-frame clones and is missing some. The sample has 90,000 to 110,000 clones, around 90% seen once. The clonotype originates from a human donor in good health. Input material: Tregs sorted from blood.

DNA for the CDR3: TGTGCCAGCAGCTTAGGCGCCAGGGGAGATACGCAGTATTTT. This codes for CASSLGARGDTQYF. The rearrangement joins TRBV7-8 to TRBJ2-3, with a tentative D call TRBD1 (6 bases). CDR3 length equals 14 residues. V lost 1 base and J 5 bases, leaving 10 bases between the germline ends. Looked up from germline, CDR1 is SGHVS and CDR2 is FQNEAQ.